The next 15 T cell receptor beta chains were all read from a single sample in a study of blood T cells in healthy people across ages. Combining a sample-barcoded 5' primer with a J-beta primer mix, a second PCR ran for 7 to 11 cycles. MiXCR, run by TCRdb on the 5' RACE reads, gives a single entry per CDR3 protein. The sample lists roughly 1.4 million distinct CDR3 sequences, around 59% occurring once. Sequencing was done on a sample of blood. The receptors come from a man in his late teens or twenties in good health.

The rearrangement links TRBV11-2 to TRBJ2-2; D not resolved. V lost 0 bases to trimming and J lost 6 bases, with 20 bases between them. CDR1 SGHAT and CDR2 FQNNGV come from the germline V gene. The CDR3 spans 18 residues. CDR3 sequence (DNA): TGTGCCAGCAGCTTAGAGTGGGCTTCCCCCAAGGTGTCCGGGGAGCTGTTTTTT. It encodes CASSLEWASPKVSGELFF.

This clonotype appeared a few times. The J gene is TRBJ2-7, the V gene TRBV5-1; 9 bases agree with TRBD1. From germline, CDR1 is SGHRS and CDR2 YFSETQ. Losses at the gene ends were 4 bases for V and 5 bases for J; bases not matched to a gene: 10. The CDR3 length is 15 residues. CDR3 residues: CASSNDGQGIHEQYF. CDR3 sequence (DNA): TGCGCCAGCAGCAACGACGGACAGGGGATCCACGAGCAGTACTTC.

In its sample, this clonotype was seen a few times. The V and J genes are TRBV29-1 and TRBJ2-1; no reliable D call. CDR1 is SQVTM and CDR2 is ANQGSEA in the germline V gene. The CDR3 is 16 amino acids. V lost 5 bases and J 0 bases, leaving 17 bases between the germline ends. The CDR3 region is CSVMSATISSYNEQFF. CDR3 coding DNA: TGCAGCGTTATGTCAGCCACCATTAGCTCCTACAATGAGCAGTTCTTC.

The chain carries TRBV7-9 and TRBJ2-1, with D possibly matching TRBD1 (6 bases). With 4 bases removed from V and 2 bases from J, the gap between germline ends came to 12 bases. The CDR3 contains 15 residues. Germline V CDR1 and CDR2: SEHNR, FQNEAQ (reference sequence). The CDR3 coding sequence is TGTGCCAGCAGCTCAACTCGGACAGCCTACAATGAGCAGTTCTTC. Protein: CASSSTRTAYNEQFF.

The chain joins TRBV15 to TRBJ1-4; TRBD1 is a possible D gene (6 bases). Germline CDR1 is LNHNV and CDR2 is YYDKDF (reference sequence). Deletions cut 8 bases from V and 5 bases from J, with 15 bases between. This CDR3 spans 14 amino acids. The CDR3 DNA sequence: TGTGCCACCGAGGGGGAGAAAAGCAATGAAAAACTGTTTTTT. Translation: CATEGEKSNEKLFF.

J is TRBJ2-7 and V is TRBV27; 8 bases line up with TRBD2. This CDR3 region has 14 residues. The V gene's germline CDR1 is MNHEY and CDR2 SMNVEV (reference sequence). V lost 5 bases to trimming and J lost 5 bases; unmatched junction nucleotides: 8. The CDR3 region has the DNA TGTGCCAGCAGTATCGGGGGGGTATCGAACGAGCAGTACTTC. This sequence encodes CASSIGGVSNEQYF.

This chain uses TRBV12-3 or TRBV12-4 with TRBJ2-7; 7 bases agree with TRBD1. CDR3 size: 14 residues. V lost 5 bases to trimming and J lost 2 bases; unmatched junction nucleotides: 6. CDR3 bases: TGTGCCAGCAGTAACGCCGGGACAGCCTACGAGCAGTACTTC. This encodes CASSNAGTAYEQYF.

The rearrangement links TRBV6-2 or TRBV6-3 to TRBJ2-7; 7 bases align to TRBD2. CDR1 is MNHEY, CDR2 SVGEGT, per germline. The CDR3 totals 16 residues. V shed 4 bases and J 7 bases; nucleotides not matched to a gene: 16. The CDR3 spells CASSSRGLVGQGEQYF. The CDR3 DNA sequence: TGTGCCAGCAGTTCCCGAGGACTAGTTGGGCAAGGAGAGCAGTACTTC.

The chain employs TRBV9 and TRBJ2-7, with a possible D match to TRBD1 (5 bases). Between the trimmed V and J ends, which lost 1 base and 6 bases, there was a span of 20 bases. Germline values: CDR1 SGDLS, CDR2 YYNGEE. The CDR3 is 16 residues long. CDR3 loop: CASSVSGQGVFSEQYF. The CDR3 DNA sequence: TGTGCCAGCAGCGTATCCGGCCAGGGCGTTTTCTCCGAGCAGTACTTC.

The chain has TRBV20-1 and TRBJ1-5; 8 nucleotides line up with TRBD1. The CDR3 is 16 amino acids. The ends lost 3 bases at V and 5 bases at J; junction bases unmatched: 12. Germline V gene lookup returns CDR1 DFQATT and CDR2 SNEGSKA (reference sequence). The CDR3 loop reads CSASGQGAMGDQPQHF. The CDR3 DNA reads TGCAGTGCTAGTGGGCAGGGGGCGATGGGGGATCAGCCCCAGCATTTT.

There are a few counts of this clonotype. The chain joins TRBV7-9 to TRBJ2-7, with TRBD2 as a possible D gene (5 bases). CDR3 length equals 14 residues. V lost 5 bases, J lost 6 bases, and 17 bases lay in between. Per the germline V gene, CDR1 is SEHNR and CDR2 is FQNEAQ (reference sequence). The CDR3, as DNA: TGTGCCAGCAGCCAGCGAGGGAGAGTATCCGAGCAGTACTTC. Protein product: CASSQRGRVSEQYF.

J is TRBJ2-7 and V is TRBV5-1, with a tentative D call TRBD1 (6 bases). The CDR3 sequence is 13 residues long. The V and J ends lost 4 bases and 7 bases respectively, with 15 bases between them. Germline CDR1 SGHRS, CDR2 YFSETQ. The CDR3 loop is CASSLLQGREQYF. The CDR3 DNA follows: TGCGCCAGCAGCCTACTACAGGGTCGGGAGCAGTACTTC.

The chain employs TRBV5-1 and TRBJ2-7; 8 bases are shared with TRBD1. There are 15 residues in the CDR3. The germline gives CDR1 SGHRS, CDR2 YFSETQ. After removal of 4 bases from V and 5 bases from J, the junction contained 11 bases not matched to a gene. The CDR3 sequence: CASSILTGDTDEQYF. The CDR3 DNA reads as TGCGCCAGCAGCATACTGACAGGGGACACCGACGAGCAGTACTTC.

J is TRBJ2-4 and V is TRBV7-6; D is ambiguous. The end of the DNA fits TRBJ2-7 better, so the J call may be wrong. Germline V gives CDR1 SGHVS, CDR2 FNYEAQ. The CDR3 covers 14 residues. The CDR3 region is CASSIGVGSYEQYF. The CDR3 coding sequence is TGTGCCAGCAGTATCGGAGTGGGATCCTACGAGCAGTACTTC.

The sample holds a few counts of this clonotype. This chain links TRBV20-1 with TRBJ2-7; TRBD2 is a possible D gene (6 bases). The CDR3 totals 14 residues. Germline assignment: CDR1 DFQATT and CDR2 SNEGSKA (reference sequence). Trimming pared 5 bases from V and 2 bases from J, leaving 16 bases between. The CDR3 is CSASPGLRTYEQYF. CDR3 DNA: TGCAGTGCTTCTCCGGGACTGAGGACCTACGAGCAGTACTTC.